The rows below give T cell receptor beta chains drawn from one sample of a study of human T cells and chemical hapten exposure. TCRdb analysed the RACE reads with MiXCR anew, one entry per CDR3 protein. The data contain approximately 52,000 distinct CDR3 sequences, roughly 9.9% of them seen just once; the ten biggest clones take up 11% to 15%. The sample was whole blood, taken in connection with sensitization to the hapten diphenylcyclopropenone (DPC). The receptors shown here come from a woman aged 40 to 55 with alopecia areata. Some clones in this sample may be carry-over from other donors' samples. The CDR3 runs from the conserved cysteine through the conserved F or W. A D gene is named only where the DNA matches it firmly. Not every row has a clone size; where given, it reads once, few, many or a size class.

d_gene	abundance	v_gene	j_gene	CDR3aa	CDR3nt
.	many	TRBV6-1	TRBJ1-5	CASSDQRGYSNQPQHF	TGTGCCAGCAGTGATCAACGGGGGTATAGCAATCAGCCCCAGCATTTT
.	many	TRBV5-6	TRBJ1-5	CASSFQGRNQPQHF	TGTGCCAGCAGCTTTCAGGGGAGGAATCAGCCCCAGCATTTT
TRBD1	many	TRBV18	TRBJ1-6	CASSRDSVSPLHF	TGTGCCAGCTCACGGGACAGCGTTTCACCCCTCCACTTT
.	few	TRBV10-3	TRBJ1-5	CAINSGISNQPQHF	TGTGCCATCAATTCAGGGATTAGCAATCAGCCCCAGCATTTT
.	many	TRBV6-1	TRBJ2-5	CASSTQGAVPETQYF	TGTGCCAGCAGTACCCAGGGCGCTGTCCCGGAGACCCAGTACTTC
TRBD1	many	TRBV6-5	TRBJ1-1	CASSSTRDRHTEAFF	TGTGCCAGCAGTTCAACGAGGGACAGACACACTGAAGCTTTCTTT
TRBD1	many	TRBV29-1	TRBJ1-2	CSVDRANYGYTF	TGCAGCGTGGACAGGGCTAACTATGGCTACACCTTC
.	few	TRBV2	TRBJ2-7	CASRPNSIGGAGEQYF	TGTGCCAGCAGACCGAACAGTATCGGGGGCGCGGGGGAGCAGTACTTC
.	many	TRBV10-3	TRBJ1-1	CAISESPIWREDTEAFF	TGTGCCATCAGTGAGTCTCCGATTTGGCGCGAAGACACTGAAGCTTTCTTT
.	.	TRBV7-6	TRBJ2-7	CASSFSEEGEQYF	TGTGCCAGCAGTTTTAGCGAAGAAGGGGAGCAGTACTTC
.	many	TRBV7-3	TRBJ2-1	CASSRGLGERSEQFF	TGTGCCAGCAGCCGGGGGCTAGGGGAGCGGAGTGAGCAGTTCTTC
.	many	TRBV2	TRBJ1-1	CASSELRATEAFF	TGTGCCAGCAGTGAACTCAGGGCCACTGAAGCTTTCTTT
TRBD1	few	TRBV7-9	TRBJ2-7	CASSPPGQGEQYF	TGTGCCAGCAGCCCCCCCGGACAGGGCGAGCAGTACTTC
.	many	TRBV20-1	TRBJ1-2	CSARPRSFEGYTF	TGCAGTGCTAGGCCCAGGAGCTTTGAGGGCTACACCTTC
.	many	TRBV7-3	TRBJ2-1	CASSPGAFGSNEQFF	TGTGCCAGCAGCCCCGGGGCCTTTGGGAGCAATGAGCAGTTCTTC
.	few	TRBV3-1	TRBJ1-6	CASSLGRARNSPLHF	TGTGCCAGCAGCCTCGGTAGGGCGAGAAATTCACCCCTCCACTTT
.	.	TRBV5-1	TRBJ1-1	CASRKWADTEAFF	TGCGCCAGCAGAAAATGGGCTGACACTGAAGCTTTCTTT
.	.	TRBV20-1	TRBJ2-2	CSARSPGKTGELFF	TGCAGTGCTAGATCACCCGGAAAAACCGGGGAGCTGTTTTTT
.	many	TRBV7-8	TRBJ2-3	CASSLAAGDTDTQYF	TGTGCCAGCAGCTTAGCCGCAGGGGACACAGATACGCAGTATTTT
.	.	TRBV12-3/TRBV12-4	TRBJ1-2	CASSLLAWGQPGYGYTF	TGTGCCAGCAGTTTATTGGCGTGGGGACAACCGGGCTATGGCTACACCTTC
.	.	TRBV12-3/TRBV12-4	TRBJ2-5	CASSLALGQYQETQYF	TGTGCCAGCAGTTTAGCCCTTGGACAGTACCAAGAGACCCAGTACTTC
TRBD2	many	TRBV3-1	TRBJ2-1	CASSQRGGPGNEQFF	TGTGCCAGCAGCCAACGCGGGGGGCCGGGTAATGAGCAGTTCTTC
.	.	TRBV28	TRBJ2-7	CASSFQGYSYEQYF	TGTGCCAGCAGTTTTCAGGGGTACTCCTACGAGCAGTACTTC
TRBD1	once	TRBV20-1	TRBJ1-3	CSADGQGAGNTIYF	TGCAGTGCTGATGGACAGGGCGCTGGAAACACCATATATTTT
.	many	TRBV29-1	TRBJ1-1	CSVESVGWTEAFF	TGCAGCGTTGAATCGGTGGGATGGACTGAAGCTTTCTTT
.	.	TRBV7-9	TRBJ1-1	CASIDLNTEAFF	TGTGCCAGCATCGACTTGAACACTGAAGCTTTCTTT
.	many	TRBV11-2	TRBJ2-3	CASSLPSIRGGADTQYF	TGTGCCAGCAGCTTGCCCAGTATCCGCGGGGGCGCAGATACGCAGTATTTT
.	.	TRBV4-2	TRBJ2-7	CASSQPTGSSYEQYF	TGTGCCAGCAGCCAACCCACTGGGAGCTCCTACGAGCAGTACTTC
.	many	TRBV4-3	TRBJ1-5	CASSQDWSNQPQHF	TGCGCCAGCAGCCAAGATTGGAGCAATCAGCCCCAGCATTTT
TRBD2	.	TRBV7-9	TRBJ2-2	CASSPGTSGGNTGELFF	TGTGCCAGCAGCCCCGGGACTAGCGGGGGAAACACCGGGGAGCTGTTTTTT
.	many	TRBV12-3/TRBV12-4	TRBJ1-2	CASSLKSQIHGYTF	TGTGCCAGCAGTTTAAAATCACAGATTCATGGCTACACCTTC
.	.	TRBV19	TRBJ2-7	CASSYNHRDLHGYEQYF	TGTGCCAGTAGCTACAACCACCGGGACTTACATGGATACGAGCAGTACTTC
.	many	TRBV30	TRBJ1-5	CAWSVPGGPQHF	TGTGCCTGGAGTGTACCTGGGGGGCCCCAGCATTTT
.	medium-sized	TRBV12-3/TRBV12-4	TRBJ1-4	CASSSLFGTSNEKLFF	TGTGCCAGCAGTTCCCTCTTCGGGACCAGTAATGAAAAACTGTTTTTT
.	many	TRBV5-4	TRBJ1-1	CASSPVGRVTEAFF	TGTGCCAGCAGCCCCGTCGGGAGAGTGACTGAAGCTTTCTTT
TRBD2	.	TRBV19	TRBJ2-1	CATVTSGGDLYGEQFF	TGTGCCACCGTAACTAGCGGGGGGGATCTTTACGGTGAGCAGTTCTTC
TRBD1	few	TRBV7-7	TRBJ2-6	CASSLEGQMTSSGANVLTF	TGTGCCAGCAGCTTAGAGGGACAGATGACCTCTTCTGGGGCCAACGTCCTGACTTTC